This TCR beta chain was identified in a study of regulatory T cells in long-lasting Graves disease (dated by TCRdb to about 2021). About the study as a whole: Persistent Graves' disease was defined as antithyroid drug treatment for over 5 years with persistently positive TSH receptor autoantibodies. The study was conducted in China and was registered as a clinical trial. A total of around 35 samples underwent TCR sequencing, from roughly 13 patients with persistent Graves' disease and 20 or so patients with newly diagnosed Graves' disease. Patients with persistent Graves' disease were compared with patients with newly diagnosed Graves' disease using TCR sequencing and RNA sequencing of peripheral blood. On average, persistent Graves' disease patients in the clinical cohort had been on antithyroid drugs for approximately 10 years. General conclusions and limits of the study: Persistent Graves' disease patients showed lower TCR Shannon entropy and fewer highly expanded clones than newly diagnosed patients, suggesting clonal expansion. A larger number of public clonotypes was shared among persistent patients (2,741) than among newly diagnosed patients (around 890). As a limitation, the authors acknowledged that the small sample size may reduce accuracy. Only the TCR beta chain was sequenced and analyzed. TRBV28, TRBJ1-2 and TRBJ2-5 were preferentially used in persistent disease, while TRBV20-1 and TRBJ2-1 were favored in newly diagnosed disease. Because the primary lesion, thyroid tissue, could not be accessed, the study looked at peripheral blood alone.

Libraries were prepared through multiplex PCR. TCRdb shows the sequencer as Illumina HiSeq 4000. CDR3 regions were amplified by Arm-PCR with iRepertoire HTBI primers to construct TCR beta libraries. Before sequencing, the PCR products underwent gel purification. In the authors' own workflow: Gene usage analysis of CDR3 amino acid clonotypes used the 55 to 80 TRBV and more than 13 TRBJ segments found across samples. COPE and FqMerger were used to merge filtered high-quality paired reads into contigs. Contigs were aligned with BLAST to IMGT TRBV, TRBD and TRBJ reference genes, and CDR3 was defined per IMGT. Any clonotype with a frequency above 0.1% was classified as a highly expanded clone. Shannon entropy served as the measure of repertoire diversity, while the Gini coefficient captured V-J evenness. Clonotypes shared by more than one individual were considered public. The public reads were quality trimmed at Q25 with fastp and then assembled into clones with MiXCR by TCRdb, keeping productive beta chains. Under each unique CDR3 protein, matching rows form one entry showing the most common genes and DNA. The V and J calls were not made by the authors but by TCRdb's processing. Present in this sample are 400,000 to 450,000 distinct CDR3 sequences, around 22% of which were seen just once. Approximately 25% of the sample is held by the ten biggest clonotypes.

The CDR3 holds 13 amino acids from the cysteine to the phenylalanine. Solely the CDR3 DNA is kept, with 39 bases framed from the first base. Cut back by 4 bases and 0 bases, the V and J ends lie 4 bases apart. The germline V gene sets CDR1 to SNHLY and CDR2 to FYNNEI. This clonotype was recorded many times. Its antigen has not been determined. Per-nucleotide qualities are absent, and no much larger clonotype sits a single base away. Explained via the paper, the time point label denotes: persistent/refractory GD, antithyroid drugs over 5 years with positive TRAb. For both TCR sequencing and RNA sequencing, RNA was extracted from PBMCs using TRIzol. The diagnosis of Graves' disease followed American Thyroid Association guidelines. Recruitment of patients was carried out at an endocrinology department in Xi'an, China. Each patient gave approximately 9.7 milliliters of peripheral blood, collected in an EDTA anticoagulant tube. Ficoll Paque Plus density gradient separation was used to isolate PBMCs, and no further T cell sorting was done. An Agilent 2100 Bioanalyzer and agarose gel were used to check RNA quality, and a NanoDrop 2000 was used to measure RNA concentration.

Recombination joined TRBV2 with TRBJ1-5; no D gene can be assigned with confidence. The starting material was peripheral blood mononuclear cells (PBMCs), obtained when the disease was refractory, from a patient treated with antithyroid drugs. This TCR came from a female donor with Graves disease. The bases read TGTGCCAGCAGTGTTAGTAGCAATCAGCCCCAGCATTTT. Translated, it reads CASSVSSNQPQHF.